One sample yielded the 29 T cell receptor beta chains listed below, sequenced in a study of type 1 and type 2 diabetes patients. Amplification started from genomic DNA. A primer set of 30 forward and 13 reverse primers amplified the CDR3. A single record per CDR3 protein comes from TCRdb applying MiXCR to the multiplex PCR reads. The sample records 250,000 or so distinct CDR3 sequences, approximately 50% being singletons. Sequenced material: peripheral blood mononuclear cells (PBMCs). The receptors were sampled from a man younger than 30 with type 2 diabetes.

This clonotype was observed once. This may come from a read error, since a much larger clone is one base off. This chain links TRBV10-1 with TRBJ2-7, with D tentatively TRBD2 (6 bases). This CDR3 comprises 14 residues. Germline V CDR1 and CDR2: WNHNN, SYGVQD (reference sequence). CDR3 sequence: CASSAIGEVYGQYF. The CDR3, as DNA: TGCGCCAGCAGTGCGATAGGGGAGGTCTACGGGCAGTACTTC.

With respect to this clonotype: At one of its ends the junction is not consistent with the germline gene, which may arise from a read error. The V and J genes are TRBV6-1 and TRBJ2-7; D call uncertain. The CDR3 length is 14 residues. Looked up from germline, CDR1 is MNHNS and CDR2 is SASEGT. The CDR3 is CASSYSIPNYEQYF. The DNA for the CDR3 is TGCGCCAGCAGTTACTCAATCCCCAACTACGAGCAGTACTTC.

This clonotype was picked up a small number of times. The chain uses TRBV4-3 and TRBJ1-1; no definite D call. V was clipped by 1 base and J by 1 base, with 7 bases between them. Germline V gene data show CDR1 as LGHNA and CDR2 as YSLEER. The CDR3 totals 14 residues. CDR3 bases: TGCGCCAGCAGCCAAGTGGCGGGGAACACTGAAGCTTTCTTT. It translates to CASSQVAGNTEAFF.

CDR3 in amino acids: CASARGRLNEQFF. The CDR3 nucleotides read TGTGCCAGTGCCCGGGGCAGGCTCAATGAGCAGTTCTTC. The chain employs TRBV19 and TRBJ2-1, with D possibly being TRBD1 or TRBD2 (5 bases each). Germline CDR1 and CDR2: LNHDA and SQIVND (reference sequence). V dropped 8 bases and J dropped 6 bases, with 14 bases sitting between them. The CDR3 consists of 13 residues. The whole variable domain, filled in from reference TRBV19 and TRBJ2-1, reads DGGITQSPKYLFRKEGQNVTLSCEQNLNHDAMYWYRQDPGQGLRLIYYSQIVNDFQKGDIAEGYSVSREKKESFPLTVTSAQKNPTAFYLCASARGRLNEQFFGPGTRLTVL.

This clonotype has just a few counts. The gene calls are TRBV20-1 and TRBJ2-7, with a tentative D call TRBD1 (6 bases). Trimming shortened V by 4 bases and J by 2 bases, and 9 bases separated the two germline ends. CDR1 and CDR2 from the germline V gene are DFQATT and SNEGSKA (reference sequence). This CDR3 has 12 amino acids. As DNA, the CDR3 is TGCAGTGCTACAGGGGAAACCTACGAGCAGTACTTC. Translated: CSATGETYEQYF.

This clonotype was seen more than once but under ten times. The V and J genes are TRBV6-6 and TRBJ1-4, with a possible D match to TRBD1 (5 bases). CDR1 is MNHNY and CDR2 is SVGAGI in the germline V gene (reference sequence). There are 16 residues in the CDR3. V lost 6 bases, J lost 0 bases, and 14 bases lay in between. CDR3 sequence (DNA): TGTGCCAGCAGAGGAGGGGTTGGGGCAACTAATGAAAAACTGTTTTTT. Translation: CASRGGVGATNEKLFF.

The V gene is TRBV30, the J gene TRBJ2-7; no reliable D call. The germline V gene encodes CDR1 GTSNPN and CDR2 SVGIG (reference sequence). Deletions cut 5 bases from V and 4 bases from J, with 9 bases between. The CDR3 extends over 11 amino acids. The CDR3 bases are TGTGCCTGGGGAAGATCTTACGAGCAGTACTTC. Protein: CAWGRSYEQYF.

The rearrangement uses TRBV19 and TRBJ2-7; 7 positions match TRBD1. The CDR3 has 15 residues. Germline assignment: CDR1 LNHDA and CDR2 SQIVND (reference sequence). Losses at the gene ends were 6 bases for V and 6 bases for J; bases not matched to a gene: 14. In DNA form, the CDR3 reads TGTGCCAGTAGCTTGGTTGCGGCAGGGGGTACCGAGCAGTACTTC. As protein: CASSLVAAGGTEQYF. Filled out from reference TRBV19 and TRBJ2-7, the complete variable domain reads DGGITQSPKYLFRKEGQNVTLSCEQNLNHDAMYWYRQDPGQGLRLIYYSQIVNDFQKGDIAEGYSVSREKKESFPLTVTSAQKNPTAFYLCASSLVAAGGTEQYFGPGTRLTVT.

This chain joins TRBV12-3 or TRBV12-4 and TRBJ2-7; no reliable D call. The CDR3 length is 15 residues. The V gene lost 3 bases and the J gene lost 6 bases, with 18 bases spanning the gap. The CDR3 DNA reads as TGTGCCAGCAGTTTCTTCACGGACCCCCGCCGCGAGCAGTACTTC. Translated: CASSFFTDPRREQYF.

CDR3 loop: CAISESMGGVPCNEQFF. The CDR3 coding sequence is TGTGCCATCAGTGAGTCGATGGGGGGGGTTCCCTGCAATGAGCAGTTCTTC. The chain employs TRBV10-3 and TRBJ2-1; 7 bases match TRBD2. CDR3 length: 17 residues. CDR1 is ENHRY, CDR2 SYGVKD, per germline. With V trimmed by 0 bases and J by 6 bases, 11 bases remained unmatched.

This clonotype was picked up a small number of times. The V and J genes are TRBV7-9 and TRBJ1-1; D ambiguous. From germline, CDR1 is SEHNR and CDR2 FQNEAQ (reference sequence). V was shortened by 3 bases and J by 7 bases, with 12 bases between the two germline ends. The CDR3 contains 13 residues. CDR3 region: CASSFLKRSEAFF. For the CDR3, the DNA is TGTGCCAGCAGCTTTTTAAAACGGAGTGAAGCTTTCTTT.

The rearrangement uses TRBV5-1 and TRBJ1-1; tentative D call: TRBD1 (5 bases). V gave up 2 bases and J gave up 3 bases, with 11 bases separating them. Germline values: CDR1 SGHRS, CDR2 YFSETQ. This CDR3 spans 14 amino acids. CDR3 bases: TGCGCCAGCAGCTTCCGGACAAGCGACACTGAAGCTTTCTTT. Amino acids: CASSFRTSDTEAFF.

V and J are TRBV12-3 or TRBV12-4 and TRBJ2-6; D not resolved. CDR3 size: 16 residues. Trimming removed 4 bases from V and 4 bases from J, with 14 bases in between. The CDR3 loop is CASSSRAISGANVLTF. CDR3 coding DNA: TGTGCCAGCAGTTCCCGGGCCATTAGCGGGGCCAACGTCCTGACTTTC.

The CDR3 region has the DNA TGTGCCAGTAGTATAGATCAGGGGGCCGGCAATCAGCCCCAGCATTTT. Translating it yields CASSIDQGAGNQPQHF. This rearrangement joins TRBV19 to TRBJ1-5; 8 positions match TRBD1. With 0 bases clipped from V and 2 bases from J, the junction kept 3 bases outside the gene matches. Germline V gene lookup returns CDR1 LNHDA and CDR2 SQIVND (reference sequence). CDR3 length: 16 amino acids.

This chain uses TRBV7-2 with TRBJ2-5; D is unresolved. The CDR3 is 15 residues long. The V end was cut by 1 base, the J end by 1 base, with 10 bases between. Germline CDR1 SGHTA, CDR2 FQGNSA. The chain's CDR3 is CASSLVGGIQETQYF. CDR3 in DNA: TGTGCCAGCAGCTTAGTCGGTGGGATCCAAGAGACCCAGTACTTC. Using reference TRBV7-2 and TRBJ2-5 for the parts outside the CDR3, the full variable domain is GAGVSQSPSNKVTEKGKDVELRCDPISGHTALYWYRQSLGQGLEFLIYFQGNSAPDKSGLPSDRFSAERTGGSVSTLTIQRTQQEDSAVYLCASSLVGGIQETQYFGPGTRLLVL.

The gene calls are TRBV7-2 and TRBJ2-3; TRBD2 matches at 8 bases. This CDR3 region has 15 residues. The trim removed 5 bases at V and 0 bases at J, leaving 4 bases unmatched. CDR1 and CDR2 from the germline V gene are SGHTA and FQGNSA. The CDR3 coding sequence is TGTGCCAGCAGCCCGGGGGGGACTAGCACAGATACGCAGTATTTT. Amino acid sequence: CASSPGGTSTDTQYF.

A word on this clonotype: A much more abundant neighbour one base away suggests this may be a read error. V and J are TRBV7-8 and TRBJ2-7, with 8 bases that match TRBD1. CDR3 size: 13 residues. Germline assignment: CDR1 SGHVS and CDR2 FQNEAQ. Here the CDR3 reads CTSRPDRAYEQYF. The CDR3 region has the DNA TGTACCAGCAGGCCGGACAGGGCCTACGAGCAGTACTTC.

The rearrangement joins TRBV4-3 to TRBJ1-1, with D unclear. CDR3 size: 15 residues. Between the trimmed V and J ends, which lost 0 bases and 5 bases, there was a span of 13 bases. Germline-derived CDR1 and CDR2 are LGHNA and YSLEER. The CDR3 DNA sequence: TGCGCCAGCAGCCAAGATTCCGGGATTTGGACTGAAGCTTTCTTT. Translation gives CASSQDSGIWTEAFF.

This clonotype was counted a single time. The rearrangement joins TRBV7-3 to TRBJ2-2; 9 positions agree with TRBD2. This CDR3 is built from 20 residues. CDR1 is SGHTA, CDR2 FQGTGA, per germline. Losses at the gene ends were 4 bases for V and 4 bases for J; bases not matched to a gene: 19. CDR3 amino acids: CASSWPETLIAGVGTGELFF. CDR3 nucleotides: TGTGCCAGCAGCTGGCCCGAGACTTTAATAGCGGGAGTAGGCACCGGGGAGCTGTTTTTT.

The V gene is TRBV5-1, the J gene TRBJ2-1; 8 bases are shared with TRBD1. V shed 3 bases, J shed 0 bases, and the junction held 11 bases outside the gene matches. The CDR3 consists of 18 residues. CDR1 and CDR2 (germline): SGHRS, YFSETQ. The CDR3 protein is CASSSGQGPYSSYNEQFF. CDR3 nucleotides: TGCGCCAGCAGCTCCGGACAGGGCCCTTACAGCTCCTACAATGAGCAGTTCTTC.

The chain combines TRBV15 with TRBJ1-3; 9 bases line up with TRBD1. The V and J ends lost 4 bases and 3 bases, in that order; junction bases with no gene match: 4. Germline-derived CDR1 and CDR2 are LNHNV and YYDKDF (reference sequence). The CDR3 loop spans 15 amino acids. This CDR3 is CATSKGQGVGNTIYF. In DNA form, the CDR3 reads TGTGCCACCAGCAAGGGACAGGGCGTTGGAAACACCATATATTTT.

This clonotype was detected a few times. The gene calls are TRBV15 and TRBJ1-3, with a weak D call TRBD1 (5 bases). V lost 1 base to trimming and J lost 3 bases, with 10 bases between them. Germline V CDR1 and CDR2: LNHNV, YYDKDF (reference sequence). The CDR3 loop spans 15 amino acids. Here the CDR3 DNA reads TGTGCCACCAGCAGAGGAGTAGGGGATGGAAACACCATATATTTT. It encodes CATSRGVGDGNTIYF.

The chain recombines TRBV11-2 with TRBJ1-2; the D gene is possibly TRBD1 (6 bases). This CDR3 has 16 residues. CDR1 is SGHAT, CDR2 FQNNGV, per germline. V was clipped by 5 bases and J by 4 bases, with 20 bases between them. The CDR3 protein is CASSPTRQAFIYGYTF. The CDR3, as DNA: TGTGCCAGCAGCCCCACCAGACAGGCGTTCATCTATGGCTACACCTTC.

V usage is TRBV19 and J usage is TRBJ2-7, with a weak D call TRBD1 (6 bases). The CDR3 sequence is 15 residues long. V lost 3 bases to trimming and J lost 2 bases, with 14 bases between them. Germline values: CDR1 LNHDA, CDR2 SQIVND (reference sequence). CDR3 sequence (DNA): TGTGCCAGTAGTATGGGGGCGGCCCAAACCTACGAGCAGTACTTC. This codes for CASSMGAAQTYEQYF.

On this clonotype: A read error may explain this, as a much larger clone is one base away. As the CDR3 is not closed by the conserved phenylalanine or tryptophan, this likely results from a read error. V and J are TRBV25-1 and TRBJ1-1; weak D call: TRBD1 (6 bases). The CDR3 spans 13 residues. V lost 6 bases to trimming and J lost 2 bases, with 10 bases between them. Germline assignment: CDR1 MGHDK and CDR2 SYGVNS. CDR3 bases: TGTGCCAGCAGGGCCAGGGGTAACACTGAAGCTTTCTCT. Protein sequence: CASRARGNTEAFS.

V and J are TRBV19 and TRBJ2-7; a possible D gene is TRBD2 (6 bases). Germline CDR1 and CDR2: LNHDA and SQIVND (reference sequence). V lost 0 bases to trimming and J lost 4 bases, with 13 bases between them. The CDR3 loop spans 15 amino acids. This CDR3 is CASSIDLGGDYEQYF. The DNA of the CDR3 is TGTGCCAGTAGTATAGATCTAGGAGGGGATTACGAGCAGTACTTC.

The sample holds many counts of this clonotype. V and J are TRBV2 and TRBJ2-7; no reliable D call. The CDR3 totals 13 residues. Germline assignment: CDR1 SNHLY and CDR2 FYNNEI. V gave up 2 bases and J gave up 3 bases, with 8 bases separating them. The CDR3 spells CASSEFQRYEQYF. The CDR3 region has the DNA TGTGCCAGCAGTGAATTCCAACGCTACGAGCAGTACTTC.

This clonotype was seen a handful of times. The chain has TRBV7-8 and TRBJ1-1; D remains ambiguous. Germline CDR1 and CDR2: SGHVS and FQNEAQ. Trimming removed 6 bases from V and 0 bases from J, with 23 bases in between. CDR3 length equals 18 residues. The CDR3 DNA is TGTGCCAGCAGGTCTCTTAAGCCGACGGAGCCCATGAACACTGAAGCTTTCTTT. As protein: CASRSLKPTEPMNTEAFF.

A few counts support this clonotype. The chain is built from TRBV19 and TRBJ2-7; the match to TRBD2 covers 8 bases. The CDR3 extends over 15 amino acids. Germline trimming cut 5 bases from V and 4 bases from J; bases unmatched to any gene: 10. Germline V CDR1 and CDR2: LNHDA, SQIVND (reference sequence). The CDR3: CASSLVAGSPYEQYF. Here the CDR3 DNA reads TGTGCCAGTAGTCTTGTAGCGGGGTCCCCTTACGAGCAGTACTTC.